The 11 T cell receptor beta chains reported below all come from one sample, sequenced in a study of shared clonotypes between healthy human individuals. Clones were sequenced by immunoSEQ multiplex PCR, and TCRdb holds only the in-frame ones, with some missing. The sample consists of over a million clones, 75% to 85% of them appearing once. Sequencing was performed on memory CD4+ T cells from PBMCs. Subset noted: CD45RA-negative fraction. These receptors came from a man aged 18 to 29 in good health. Some clones in this sample may be carry-over from other donors' samples.

This chain connects TRBV7-2 to TRBJ1-1; weak D call: TRBD1 (6 bases). CDR3 length: 14 residues. Germline V lookup: CDR1 SGHTA, CDR2 FQGNSA. Between the trimmed V and J ends, which lost 5 bases and 3 bases, there was a span of 13 bases. CDR3 in DNA: TGTGCCAGCAGCCCTACAGGGTTCGACACTGAAGCTTTCTTT. Its protein is CASSPTGFDTEAFF.

The rearrangement links TRBV18 to TRBJ1-5, with a tentative D call TRBD1 (5 bases). V was shortened by 3 bases and J by 8 bases, with 11 bases between the two germline ends. Germline V lookup: CDR1 KGHSH, CDR2 LQKENI. The CDR3 consists of 13 residues. The CDR3 reads CASSPGRNEPQHF. The CDR3, as DNA: TGTGCCAGCTCACCGGGGCGGAACGAGCCCCAGCATTTT.

The V call is TRBV29-1, the J call TRBJ1-1; the D gene is possibly TRBD1 (5 bases). With 2 bases removed from V and 7 bases from J, the gap between germline ends came to 14 bases. The V gene's germline CDR1 is SQVTM and CDR2 ANQGSEA. The CDR3 is made up of 13 amino acids. In nucleotides, the CDR3 is TGCAGCGTTGAACCGTCTGCGGGGGGTGAAGCTTTCTTT. Its protein product is CSVEPSAGGEAFF.

The chain combines TRBV7-9 with TRBJ2-2, with D possibly being TRBD1 (6 bases). The V end lost 1 base, the J end lost 4 bases, and 13 bases lay between the germline ends. The CDR3 sequence is 16 residues long. Germline V gene data show CDR1 as SEHNR and CDR2 as FQNEAQ (reference sequence). CDR3 nucleotides: TGTGCCAGCAGCTTAGTACAGGGACGTGGCACCGGGGAGCTGTTTTTT. It specifies CASSLVQGRGTGELFF.

This chain joins TRBV2 and TRBJ2-1, with 8 nucleotides matching TRBD2. Germline-derived CDR1 and CDR2 are SNHLY and FYNNEI. This CDR3 is built from 15 residues. The trim removed 4 bases at V and 5 bases at J, leaving 7 bases unmatched. The CDR3 region is CASSGGRRSHNEQFF. CDR3 nucleotide sequence: TGTGCCAGCAGTGGCGGGAGGCGGTCCCACAATGAGCAGTTCTTC. The variable domain in full, with the rest retrieved from reference TRBV2 and TRBJ2-1, is EPEVTQTPSHQVTQMGQEVILRCVPISNHLYFYWYRQILGQKVEFLVSFYNNEISEKSEIFDDQFSVERPDGSNFTLKIRSTKLEDSAMYFCASSGGRRSHNEQFFGPGTRLTVL.

CDR3 sequence: CASSTTGTGKGFGEKLFF. CDR3 in DNA: TGTGCCAGCAGTACAACCGGGACAGGGAAGGGGTTCGGAGAAAAACTGTTTTTT. The chain recombines TRBV28 with TRBJ1-4; 9 bases fit TRBD1. Germline CDR1 and CDR2: MDHEN and SYDVKM. This CDR3 comprises 18 residues. V was pared by 5 bases and J by 8 bases, with 18 bases of the junction left unmatched.

This chain connects TRBV11-1 to TRBJ2-1; D is possibly TRBD1 or TRBD2 (6 bases each). Looked up from germline, CDR1 is SGHAT and CDR2 is FQDESV (reference sequence). The CDR3 extends over 18 amino acids. Trimming shortened V by 6 bases and J by 5 bases, and 26 bases separated the two germline ends. CDR3 sequence reads: CASRGTPLKGEANNEQFF. In nucleotides, the CDR3 is TGTGCCAGCAGAGGGACCCCCCTTAAGGGGGAGGCCAACAATGAGCAGTTCTTC.

The genes are TRBV28 and TRBJ2-1; 7 bases are a match to TRBD2. Germline V gene sequence: CDR1 MDHEN, CDR2 SYDVKM. The CDR3 consists of 16 residues. Trimming removed 5 bases from V and 0 bases from J; junction bases left unmatched: 7. In DNA, the CDR3 is TGTGCCAGCAGTCGACTAGCCGCCAGCTCCTACAATGAGCAGTTCTTC. It is translated as CASSRLAASSYNEQFF.

For the CDR3, the DNA is TGTGCCAGCAGTTTGAATAGTGGGGTATGGAACGGGGAGCTGTTTTTT. Translated, it gives CASSLNSGVWNGELFF. The rearrangement links TRBV27 to TRBJ2-2; D is unresolved. Deletions cut 3 bases from V and 7 bases from J, with 18 bases between. Germline values: CDR1 MNHEY, CDR2 SMNVEV (reference sequence). CDR3 length: 16 residues.

The gene calls are TRBV2 and TRBJ2-4; D might be TRBD1 (5 bases). The V end was cut by 6 bases, the J end by 0 bases, with 12 bases between. Germline CDR1 and CDR2: SNHLY and FYNNEI. The CDR3 is 15 amino acids. DNA of the CDR3: TGTGCCAGCAGGAGGACAATTCTAGCCAAAAACATTCAGTACTTC. Translated: CASRRTILAKNIQYF.

This clone was picked up a small number of times. This rearrangement joins TRBV28 to TRBJ1-3; tentatively, D is TRBD1 (5 bases). V was cut by 6 bases and J by 4 bases, with 13 bases left in between. Per germline, CDR1 MDHEN and CDR2 SYDVKM. The CDR3 is 14 residues long. DNA for the CDR3: TGTGCCAGCAGGCCCCAGGGAAGGGGAAACACCATATATTTT. Its translation is CASRPQGRGNTIYF.